This entry lists 26 T cell receptor beta chains sequenced from one sample in a study of blood T cell repertoires in COVID-19. Clones were read by immunoSEQ multiplex PCR, and TCRdb kept only the in-frame ones, dropping some. The data show some 70,000 clones, approximately 86% seen once. Sequencing was done on a sample of peripheral blood. Receptor source: a woman aged 55-70 years with acute or convalescent COVID-19.

This chain connects TRBV10-3 to TRBJ1-1; 8 nucleotides line up with TRBD1. Germline V gene lookup returns CDR1 ENHRY and CDR2 SYGVKD. The V and J ends lost 7 bases and 6 bases, in that order; junction bases with no gene match: 19. CDR3 length: 17 residues. CDR3 coding DNA: TGTGCCATCACTAAAGACCGGGACAGGTCCCGGGGCGCTGAAGCTTTCTTT. It translates to CAITKDRDRSRGAEAFF.

The J gene is TRBJ1-3, the V gene TRBV6-6; no clear D. The CDR3 contains 14 residues. Germline V gene lookup returns CDR1 MNHNY and CDR2 SVGAGI (reference sequence). V dropped 2 bases and J dropped 2 bases, with 7 bases sitting between them. The CDR3 DNA reads TGTGCCAGCAGTTACCCCGGGGCTGGAAACACCATATATTTT. This translates into CASSYPGAGNTIYF.

This chain connects TRBV11-2 to TRBJ1-1; D might be TRBD1 (6 bases). Trimming took 7 bases from V and 1 from J, leaving 13 bases between them. The CDR3 is 14 amino acids. Germline V lookup: CDR1 SGHAT, CDR2 FQNNGV. The CDR3 sequence is CASNPGVGNTEAFF. CDR3 DNA sequence: TGTGCCAGCAATCCAGGGGTAGGGAACACTGAAGCTTTCTTT. Full variable domain (remainder filled in from reference TRBV11-2 and TRBJ1-1): EAGVAQSPRYKIIEKRQSVAFWCNPISGHATLYWYQQILGQGPKLLIQFQNNGVVDDSQLPKDRFSAERLKGVDSTLKIQPAKLEDSAVYLCASNPGVGNTEAFFGQGTRLTVV.

This clone was seen once. The chain links TRBV7-2 to TRBJ1-6; 7 nucleotides agree with TRBD1. The CDR3 length is 15 residues. Germline trimming cut 1 base from V and 9 bases from J; bases unmatched to any gene: 6. Looked up from germline, CDR1 is SGHTA and CDR2 is FQGNSA. DNA for the CDR3: TGTGCCAGCAGCTTAGTCACAGGGGACGTTTCACCCCTCCACTTT. Protein sequence: CASSLVTGDVSPLHF.

This clone was counted between two and nine times. The chain joins TRBV30 to TRBJ2-1, with 9 bases identical to TRBD2. The length of the CDR3 is 13 residues. With 7 bases clipped from V and 6 bases from J, the junction kept 7 bases outside the gene matches. From germline, CDR1 is GTSNPN and CDR2 SVGIG (reference sequence). CDR3 DNA sequence: TGTGCCTTAGCGGGAGCTATTGTCAATGAGCAGTTCTTC. Translated, it gives CALAGAIVNEQFF. Together with reference TRBV30 and TRBJ2-1, the CDR3 gives the full variable domain: SQTIHQWPATLVQPVGSPLSLECTVEGTSNPNLYWYRQAAGRGLQLLFYSVGIGQISSEVPQNLSASRPQDRQFILSSKKLLLSDSGFYLCALAGAIVNEQFFGPGTRLTVL.

The V and J genes are TRBV6-5 and TRBJ1-1; D is undetermined. CDR3 length: 15 residues. V lost 0 bases to trimming and J lost 1 base, with 9 bases between them. Germline V gene sequence: CDR1 MNHEY, CDR2 SVGAGI. The CDR3 sequence is CASSYSGSSNTEAFF. CDR3 DNA: TGTGCCAGCAGTTACTCGGGCTCCTCGAACACTGAAGCTTTCTTT.

The V call is TRBV4-1, the J call TRBJ1-3; 9 nucleotides line up with TRBD1. This CDR3 comprises 16 residues. CDR1 and CDR2 from the germline V gene are MGHRA and YSYEKL. Unmatched junction bases numbered 4, after V lost 0 bases and J lost 4 bases. The CDR3 loop reads CASSQDGTGRGNTIYF. The CDR3 DNA reads as TGCGCCAGCAGCCAAGATGGGACAGGGAGAGGAAACACCATATATTTT.

The rearrangement links TRBV4-2 to TRBJ1-1, with no clear D. V shed 0 bases and J shed 4 bases, with 12 bases lying between them. The CDR3 is 15 residues long. Germline V gene sequence: CDR1 LGHNA, CDR2 YNFKEQ. As DNA, the CDR3 is TGTGCCAGCAGCCAAGAGTCCACCCTTAGCACTGAAGCTTTCTTT. Amino acid sequence: CASSQESTLSTEAFF.

The V gene is TRBV2, the J gene TRBJ1-3; D remains ambiguous. CDR3 size: 14 residues. With 2 bases removed from V and 0 bases from J, the gap between germline ends came to 5 bases. In germline, CDR1 is SNHLY, CDR2 FYNNEI. CDR3 DNA sequence: TGTGCCAGCAGTGAAAGCCACTCTGGAAACACCATATATTTT. It codes for CASSESHSGNTIYF.

The count of this clone is one. V and J are TRBV3-1 (or the pseudogene TRBV3-2) and TRBJ1-6, with D hard to call. V gave up 1 base and J gave up 10 bases, with 11 bases separating them. This CDR3 comprises 14 residues. Looked up from germline, CDR1 is LGHDT and CDR2 is YNNKEL (reference sequence). The chain's CDR3 is CASSQAINQSPLHF. DNA of the CDR3: TGTGCCAGCAGCCAAGCCATAAACCAGTCACCCCTCCACTTT.

J is TRBJ2-6 and V is TRBV5-4; 9 bases align to TRBD1. Germline CDR1 SGHNT, CDR2 YYREEE (reference sequence). Trimming took 4 bases from V and 0 from J; bases not matched to a gene: 5. The CDR3 sequence is 17 residues long. The CDR3, as DNA: TGTGCCAGCAGCCGACAGGGGGGGGGCTCTGGGGCCAACGTCCTGACTTTC. As protein: CASSRQGGGSGANVLTF.

This chain joins TRBV30 and TRBJ2-1; 11 bases match TRBD1. Germline V CDR1 and CDR2: GTSNPN, SVGIG (reference sequence). The junction had 3 bases not matched to a gene; V was cut back by 2 bases and J by 6 bases. The CDR3 is 14 residues long. The CDR3 DNA is TGTGCCTGGAGTTCCGGACAGGGGGCCAATGAGCAGTTCTTC. Its translation: CAWSSGQGANEQFF.

This clone has only one observation. The chain links TRBV7-2 to TRBJ1-2, with D tentatively TRBD1 (5 bases). The germline V gene has CDR1 SGHTA and CDR2 FQGNSA. The CDR3 is 15 residues long. Between the trimmed V and J ends, which lost 1 base and 7 bases, there was a span of 16 bases. The CDR3 DNA reads TGTGCCAGCAGCTTAGGGACATACCCCTGGGGTGGCTACACCTTC. This sequence encodes CASSLGTYPWGGYTF.

The V gene is TRBV5-1, the J gene TRBJ2-5; 12 bases align to TRBD2. V shed 0 bases, J shed 4 bases, and the junction held 16 bases outside the gene matches. Per the germline V gene, CDR1 is SGHRS and CDR2 is YFSETQ. This CDR3 contains 20 residues. The CDR3 reads CASSLASHTQGGLAGETQYF. The CDR3 DNA is TGCGCCAGCAGCTTGGCCTCACACACACAGGGGGGACTAGCGGGAGAGACCCAGTACTTC.

J is TRBJ2-5 and V is TRBV6-6; 13 nucleotides agree with TRBD2. CDR1 and CDR2 (germline): MNHNY, SVGAGI (reference sequence). CDR3 length: 13 amino acids. The V and J ends lost 9 bases and 5 bases, in that order; junction bases with no gene match: 3. The CDR3 spells CASTSGGAETQYF. The CDR3 DNA follows: TGTGCCAGTACTAGCGGGGGGGCGGAGACCCAGTACTTC.

Comments on this clone: The identical CDR3 is also encoded by other nucleotide sequences in the sample. The rearrangement joins TRBV14 to TRBJ2-1; a weak D match, TRBD2 (6 bases). V shed 1 base and J shed 8 bases, with 12 bases lying between them. The CDR3 sequence is 14 residues long. CDR1 and CDR2 from the germline V gene are SGHDN and FVKESK. CDR3: CASSQGRGLYEQFF. In nucleotides, the CDR3 is TGTGCCAGCAGCCAAGGTCGTGGACTATATGAGCAGTTCTTC. The entire variable domain, with the rest obtained from reference TRBV14 and TRBJ2-1, is as follows: EAGVTQFPSHSVIEKGQTVTLRCDPISGHDNLYWYRRVMGKEIKFLLHFVKESKQDESGMPNNRFLAERTGGTYSTLKVQPAELEDSGVYFCASSQGRGLYEQFFGPGTRLTVL.

The chain recombines TRBV4-2 with TRBJ1-2; D remains unclear. Trimming took off 0 bases at V and 10 bases at J, with 6 bases between the two ends. CDR3 length: 11 residues. Germline V lookup: CDR1 LGHNA, CDR2 YNFKEQ. The CDR3 bases are TGTGCCAGCAGCCAAGAACTCGACTACACCTTC. Translating gives CASSQELDYTF.

The chain links TRBV5-1 to TRBJ2-7; unclear D gene. From germline, CDR1 is SGHRS and CDR2 YFSETQ. The V gene lost 2 bases and the J gene lost 3 bases, with 9 bases spanning the gap. The CDR3 consists of 13 residues. CDR3 coding DNA: TGCGCCAGCAGCTTCCTGGCAGACTACGAGCAGTACTTC. As protein: CASSFLADYEQYF.

The rearrangement links TRBV5-1 to TRBJ1-2; the D gene is possibly TRBD1 (6 bases). The CDR3 is 13 residues long. Germline CDR1 and CDR2: SGHRS and YFSETQ. Trimming cost V 2 bases and J 6 bases, with 11 bases left between them. The CDR3 nucleotides are TGCGCCAGCAGCTTCAGGGGTAAGGATGGCTACACCTTC. Amino acid sequence: CASSFRGKDGYTF.

The V and J genes are TRBV5-4 and TRBJ1-2, with TRBD1 matching over 8 bases. CDR3 size: 15 residues. Germline trimming cut 4 bases from V and 0 bases from J; bases unmatched to any gene: 5. Germline CDR1 is SGHNT and CDR2 is YYREEE (reference sequence). This CDR3 is CASSRQGTTNYGYTF. DNA of the CDR3: TGTGCCAGCAGCCGACAGGGGACGACTAACTATGGCTACACCTTC.

The chain couples TRBV19 to TRBJ2-1; tentative D call: TRBD2 (5 bases). Germline V CDR1 and CDR2: LNHDA, SQIVND (reference sequence). This CDR3 has 13 amino acids. V dropped 0 bases and J dropped 6 bases, with 6 bases sitting between them. CDR3 nucleotides: TGTGCCAGTAGTATAGATCGGGGCAATGAGCAGTTCTTC. Amino acid sequence: CASSIDRGNEQFF. Drawing the rest from reference TRBV19 and TRBJ2-1, the complete variable domain is DGGITQSPKYLFRKEGQNVTLSCEQNLNHDAMYWYRQDPGQGLRLIYYSQIVNDFQKGDIAEGYSVSREKKESFPLTVTSAQKNPTAFYLCASSIDRGNEQFFGPGTRLTVL.

The chain has TRBV5-1 and TRBJ2-3, with 7 bases aligning to TRBD2. J lost 6 bases, V lost 0 bases, and 4 bases had no gene match. The CDR3 is made up of 14 amino acids. Germline CDR1 is SGHRS and CDR2 is YFSETQ. CDR3 nucleotides: TGCGCCAGCAGCTTGGGACTAGCCAGCGATACGCAGTATTTT. It translates to CASSLGLASDTQYF.

The V and J genes are TRBV11-2 and TRBJ2-5, with no clear D. Germline CDR1 is SGHAT and CDR2 is FQNNGV. CDR3 length equals 11 residues. Trimming cost V 5 bases and J 1 base, with 2 bases left between them. CDR3 bases: TGTGCCAGCAGCCTCCAAGAGACCCAGTACTTC. It translates to CASSLQETQYF.

V gene TRBV6-5 combines with J gene TRBJ1-1; 7 positions agree with TRBD1. Trimming cost V 6 bases and J 1 base; bases outside gene matches: 2. The germline V gene has CDR1 MNHEY and CDR2 SVGAGI. The CDR3 consists of 13 residues. As DNA, the CDR3 is TGTGCCAGCAGATGGGACAGGAACACTGAAGCTTTCTTT. It yields the protein CASRWDRNTEAFF.

This chain uses TRBV6-5 with TRBJ2-5; 9 nucleotides agree with TRBD1. With V trimmed by 5 bases and J by 3 bases, 1 base remained unmatched. Germline CDR1 MNHEY, CDR2 SVGAGI. CDR3 length: 13 amino acids. The CDR3 nucleotides read TGTGCCAGCAGTCGGACAGGGGAAGAGACCCAGTACTTC. Protein product: CASSRTGEETQYF.

This clone appeared a single time. The V gene is TRBV2, the J gene TRBJ2-7, with a tentative D call TRBD2 (6 bases). CDR1 is SNHLY, CDR2 FYNNEI, per germline. The CDR3 covers 15 residues. V was clipped by 6 bases and J by 0 bases, with 15 bases between them. The CDR3, as DNA: TGTGCCAGCAGGATTGGCGGGGCGACCTCCTACGAGCAGTACTTC. Amino acids: CASRIGGATSYEQYF. Drawing the rest from reference TRBV2 and TRBJ2-7, the complete variable domain is EPEVTQTPSHQVTQMGQEVILRCVPISNHLYFYWYRQILGQKVEFLVSFYNNEISEKSEIFDDQFSVERPDGSNFTLKIRSTKLEDSAMYFCASRIGGATSYEQYFGPGTRLTVT.